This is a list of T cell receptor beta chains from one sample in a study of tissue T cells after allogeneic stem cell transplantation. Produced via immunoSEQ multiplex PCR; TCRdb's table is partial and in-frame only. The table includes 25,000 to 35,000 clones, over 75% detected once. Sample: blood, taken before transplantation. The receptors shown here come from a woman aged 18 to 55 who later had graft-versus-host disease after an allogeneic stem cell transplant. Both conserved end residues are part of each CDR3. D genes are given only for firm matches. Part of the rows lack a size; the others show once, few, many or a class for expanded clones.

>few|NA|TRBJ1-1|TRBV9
TGTGCCAGCAGCCCCATCGAAGCAATTAACACTGAAGCTTTCTTT
CASSPIEAINTEAFF
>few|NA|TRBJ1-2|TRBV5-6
TGTGCCAGCAGCCTACCAGGGGACTATGGCTACACCTTC
CASSLPGDYGYTF
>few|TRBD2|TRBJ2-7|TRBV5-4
TGTGCCAGCAGCTCCGGGACTAGCGGAACCTACGAGCAGTACTTC
CASSSGTSGTYEQYF
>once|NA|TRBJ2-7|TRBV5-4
TGTGCCAGCAGCACAGGGTCCCTCACATACGAGCAGTACTTC
CASSTGSLTYEQYF
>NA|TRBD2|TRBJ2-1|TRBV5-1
TGCGCCAGCAGCTTGGGGGGACTAGCGGACAATGAGCAGTTCTTC
CASSLGGLADNEQFF
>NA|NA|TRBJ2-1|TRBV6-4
TGTGCCAGCAGTGACGGGGGGGCCTCCTACAATGAGCAGTTCTTC
CASSDGGASYNEQFF
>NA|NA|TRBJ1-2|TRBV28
TGTGCCAGCAGCTCCCAGAGGGAGCATGGCTACACCTTC
CASSSQREHGYTF
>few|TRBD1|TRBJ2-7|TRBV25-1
TGTGCCAGCAGTGGGTACGGACAGGGGAAAATCTCCTACGAGCAGTACTTC
CASSGYGQGKISYEQYF
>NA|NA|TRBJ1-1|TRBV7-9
TGTGCCAGCAGCACTGAGGGCGTGAACACTGAAGCTTTCTTT
CASSTEGVNTEAFF
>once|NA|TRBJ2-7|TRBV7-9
TGTGCCAGCAGCTTTGACAGCTACGAGCAGTACTTC
CASSFDSYEQYF
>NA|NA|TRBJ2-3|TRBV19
TGTGCCAGTAAGGAGGGGACGACGAGCACAGATACGCAGTATTTT
CASKEGTTSTDTQYF
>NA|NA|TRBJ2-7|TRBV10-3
TGTGCCATCAGTGAGCCTGACAGCACCTACGAGCAGTACTTC
CAISEPDSTYEQYF
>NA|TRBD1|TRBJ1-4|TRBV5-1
TGCGCCAGCAGCACCGGACAGGGGGACGAAAAACTGTTTTTT
CASSTGQGDEKLFF
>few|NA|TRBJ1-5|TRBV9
TGTGCCAGCAGCGGTTTGGCAGGGAACCAGCCCCAGCATTTT
CASSGLAGNQPQHF
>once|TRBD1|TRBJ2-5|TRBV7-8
TGTGCCAGCAGCTTAGAGCGGACAGGGATCAAAGAGACCCAGTACTTC
CASSLERTGIKETQYF
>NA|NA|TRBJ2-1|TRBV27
TGTGCCAGCAGTTCGGACAGCTCCTACAATGAGCAGTTCTTC
CASSSDSSYNEQFF
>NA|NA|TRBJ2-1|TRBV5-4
TGTGCCAGCAGCTTGGCCGAAGGTGGGGATGAGCAGTTCTTC
CASSLAEGGDEQFF
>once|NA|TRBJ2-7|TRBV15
TGTGCCACCAGCAGAGATACAGGTCGGTACGAGCAGTACTTC
CATSRDTGRYEQYF
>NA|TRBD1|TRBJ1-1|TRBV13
TGTGCCAGCAGCCCACAGGGGGGCACTGAAGCTTTCTTT
CASSPQGGTEAFF
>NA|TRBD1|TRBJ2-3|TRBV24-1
TGTGCCACCAGTGAGACAGGGTCTAGCACAGATACGCAGTATTTT
CATSETGSSTDTQYF
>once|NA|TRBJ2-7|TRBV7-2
TGTGCCAGCAGCTTAATCGGGGGGCGCGAGCAGTACTTC
CASSLIGGREQYF
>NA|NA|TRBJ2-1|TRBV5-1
TGCGCCAGCCAACCGGAAGTATCCTACAATGAGCAGTTCTTC
CASQPEVSYNEQFF
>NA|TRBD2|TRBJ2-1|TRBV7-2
TGTGCCAGCAGCGCGACTAGCGGGCCTTACAATGAGCAGTTCTTC
CASSATSGPYNEQFF
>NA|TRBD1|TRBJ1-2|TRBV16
TGTGCCAGCAGCCAATCTTTGGAGGGGGCGCCGGTTGGCTACACCTTC
CASSQSLEGAPVGYTF
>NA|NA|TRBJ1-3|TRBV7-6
TGTGCCAGCAGCTTAGGGTCGGGCAGGGCGGTTGGAAACACCATATATTTT
CASSLGSGRAVGNTIYF
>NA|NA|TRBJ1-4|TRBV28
TGTGCCATAACCAAGCCGGGACGGGCTGATGAAAAACTGTTTTTT
CAITKPGRADEKLFF
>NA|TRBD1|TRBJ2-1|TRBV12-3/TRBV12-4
TGTGCCAGCAGTCGACAGGGGGGCACTGAGCAGTTCTTC
CASSRQGGTEQFF
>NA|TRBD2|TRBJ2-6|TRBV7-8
TGTGCCAGCAGCTTGGGAGCGGGGGCCATCTCTGGGGCCAACGTCCTGACTTTC
CASSLGAGAISGANVLTF
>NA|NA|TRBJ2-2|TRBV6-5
TGTGCCAGCAGTTACCGAGGAGGGGCGAACACCGGGGAGCTGTTTTTT
CASSYRGGANTGELFF
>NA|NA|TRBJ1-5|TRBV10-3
TGTGCCACCGGGGGGGTGAGCCAAAATCAGCCCCAGCATTTT
CATGGVSQNQPQHF
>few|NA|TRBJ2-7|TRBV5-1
TGCGCCAGCAGCTTGGGGGACATCCCCTACGAGCAGTACTTC
CASSLGDIPYEQYF
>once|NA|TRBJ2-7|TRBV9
TGTGCCAGCAGCGTAGAGGCAGGGCAAACCGAGCAGTACTTC
CASSVEAGQTEQYF
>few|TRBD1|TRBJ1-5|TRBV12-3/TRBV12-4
TGTGCCAGCCAGGGGGCTGGTGATCAGCCCCAGCATTTT
CASQGAGDQPQHF
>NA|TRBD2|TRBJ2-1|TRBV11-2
TGTGCCAGCAGCATCGGACTAGCGGGGAACAATGAGCAGTTCTTC
CASSIGLAGNNEQFF
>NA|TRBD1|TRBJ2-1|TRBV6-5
TGTGCCAGCAGCCTCCGGGACAGACATACTCTCGAGCAGTTCTTC
CASSLRDRHTLEQFF
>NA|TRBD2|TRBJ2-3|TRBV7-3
TGTGCCAGCAGCTTAGTCGGGGGGAGCACAGATACGCAGTATTTT
CASSLVGGSTDTQYF
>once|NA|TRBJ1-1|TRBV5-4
TGTGCCAGCAGCCAAAGGGAGCGCGCTGAAGCTTTCTTT
CASSQRERAEAFF
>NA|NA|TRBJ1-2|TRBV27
TGTGCCAGCAAATCCACACTCCGGGACAACTATGGCTACACCTTC
CASKSTLRDNYGYTF
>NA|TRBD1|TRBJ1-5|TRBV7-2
TGTGCCAGCAGTAAGACCTCGGACAGGGGGCGATGGGGTCAGCCCCAGCATTTT
CASSKTSDRGRWGQPQHF
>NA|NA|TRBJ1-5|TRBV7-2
TGTGCCAGCAGCCTACGGGGAAATCAGCCCCAGCATTTT
CASSLRGNQPQHF
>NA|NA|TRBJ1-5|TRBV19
TGTGCCACTACACAGGGTTGGTATCAGCCCCAGCATTTT
CATTQGWYQPQHF